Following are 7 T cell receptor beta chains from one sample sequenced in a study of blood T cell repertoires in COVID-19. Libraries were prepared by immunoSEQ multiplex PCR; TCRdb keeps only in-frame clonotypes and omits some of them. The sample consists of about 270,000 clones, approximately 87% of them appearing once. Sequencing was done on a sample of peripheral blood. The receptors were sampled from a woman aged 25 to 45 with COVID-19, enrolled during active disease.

The chain's CDR3 is CASSYWDRVYEQYF. Written as DNA, the CDR3 is TGTGCCAGCAGTTACTGGGACAGGGTTTACGAGCAGTACTTC. The chain recombines TRBV6-2 or TRBV6-3 with TRBJ2-7; 9 bases line up with TRBD1. Germline values: CDR1 MNHEY, CDR2 SVGEGT. The CDR3 loop spans 14 amino acids. Unmatched junction bases numbered 2, after V lost 1 base and J lost 4 bases.

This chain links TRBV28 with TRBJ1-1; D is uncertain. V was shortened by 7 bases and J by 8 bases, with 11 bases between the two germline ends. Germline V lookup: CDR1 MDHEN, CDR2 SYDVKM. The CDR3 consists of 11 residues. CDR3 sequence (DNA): TGTGCCAGCATCCTTACGGGGGAAGCTTTCTTT. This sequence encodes CASILTGEAFF.

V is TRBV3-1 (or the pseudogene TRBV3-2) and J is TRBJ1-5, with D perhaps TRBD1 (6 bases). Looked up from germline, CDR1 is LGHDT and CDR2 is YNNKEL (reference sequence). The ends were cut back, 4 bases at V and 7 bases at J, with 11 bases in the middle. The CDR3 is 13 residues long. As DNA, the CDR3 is TGTGCCAGCAGCCGGGGGGGGCCCCAGCCCCAGCATTTT. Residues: CASSRGGPQPQHF.

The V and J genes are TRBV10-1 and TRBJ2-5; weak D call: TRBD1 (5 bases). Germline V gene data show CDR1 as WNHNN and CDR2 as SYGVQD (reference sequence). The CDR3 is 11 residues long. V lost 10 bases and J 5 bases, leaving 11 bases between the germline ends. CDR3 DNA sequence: TGCGCCACTGAAAAGGGGGAGACCCAGTACTTC. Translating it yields CATEKGETQYF.

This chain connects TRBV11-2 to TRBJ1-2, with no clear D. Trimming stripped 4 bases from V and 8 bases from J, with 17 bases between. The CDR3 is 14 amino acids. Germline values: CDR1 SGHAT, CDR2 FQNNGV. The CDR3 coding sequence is TGTGCCAGCAGCTCTCGGCCAATCGAGCGGGGCTACACCTTC. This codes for CASSSRPIERGYTF. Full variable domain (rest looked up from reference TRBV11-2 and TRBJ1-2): EAGVAQSPRYKIIEKRQSVAFWCNPISGHATLYWYQQILGQGPKLLIQFQNNGVVDDSQLPKDRFSAERLKGVDSTLKIQPAKLEDSAVYLCASSSRPIERGYTFGSGTRLTVV.

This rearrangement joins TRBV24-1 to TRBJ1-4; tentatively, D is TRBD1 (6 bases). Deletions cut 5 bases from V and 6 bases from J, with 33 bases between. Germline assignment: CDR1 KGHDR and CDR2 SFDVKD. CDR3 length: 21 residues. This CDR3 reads CATSGIYRALTVGCEDEKLFF. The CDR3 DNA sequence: TGTGCCACCAGTGGAATCTACAGGGCACTAACGGTGGGGTGTGAGGATGAAAAACTGTTTTTT.

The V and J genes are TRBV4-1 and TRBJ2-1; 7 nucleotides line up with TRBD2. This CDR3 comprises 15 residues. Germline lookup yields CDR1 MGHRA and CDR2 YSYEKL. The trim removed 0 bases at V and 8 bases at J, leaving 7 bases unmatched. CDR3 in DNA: TGCGCCAGCAGCCAAGATCAGCGGGGTAGCGATGAGCAGTTCTTC. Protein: CASSQDQRGSDEQFF.